The T cell receptor beta chain described here comes from a study of blood T cells in healthy people across ages. Study-level findings and limits: The fall in TCR beta diversity per million T cells was roughly linear with age.

For the second PCR, which ran for about 7 to 11 cycles, a sample-barcoded 5' primer and a J-beta primer mix were used. One entry per CDR3 protein results from TCRdb running MiXCR on the 5' RACE reads. The sample shows roughly 800,000 distinct CDR3 sequences, approximately 25% of them seen only once. CDR3 length: 15 amino acids. Germline values: CDR1 SGHRS, CDR2 YFSETQ. The trim removed 0 bases at V and 3 bases at J, leaving 6 bases unmatched. To note about this clonotype: Its target is unknown.

The sample was also reused in another study, on T cells of mothers and their children.

This rearrangement joins TRBV5-1 to TRBJ2-7, with 7 bases lining up with TRBD2. Sequenced: blood. The receptor was isolated from a boy younger than 18 in good health. The CDR3 sequence is CASSLAPASGYEQYF. CDR3 in DNA: TGCGCCAGCAGCTTGGCCCCGGCTAGCGGCTACGAGCAGTACTTC.